What follows are 14 T cell receptor beta chains derived from one specimen sequenced in a study of cytotoxic CD8 clonotypes in ibrutinib-treated CLL. The table came from immunoSEQ multiplex PCR; TCRdb's copy has only in-frame clones and leaves some out. The data show some 140,000 clones, 91% seen once. The source material was PBMCs, sampled after 12 months of ibrutinib treatment. All receptors come from a human donor with chronic lymphocytic leukemia.

The V and J genes are TRBV7-2 and TRBJ1-1; D gene uncertain. The CDR3 consists of 17 residues. Germline V CDR1 and CDR2: SGHTA, FQGNSA. V was cut by 5 bases and J by 0 bases, with 19 bases left in between. CDR3 loop: CASSVRDWALMNTEAFF. The CDR3 nucleotides are TGTGCCAGCAGCGTAAGGGATTGGGCTTTAATGAACACTGAAGCTTTCTTT.

The gene calls are TRBV18 and TRBJ1-5; D remains unclear. V lost 6 bases, J lost 5 bases, and 17 bases lay in between. This CDR3 region has 15 residues. Germline assignment: CDR1 KGHSH and CDR2 LQKENI. This CDR3 is CASSDQSGGDQPQHF. The CDR3 coding sequence is TGTGCCAGCTCTGACCAGTCCGGTGGGGATCAGCCCCAGCATTTT. Complete variable domain (other parts from reference TRBV18 and TRBJ1-5): NAGVMQNPRHLVRRRGQEARLRCSPMKGHSHVYWYRQLPEEGLKFMVYLQKENIIDESGMPKERFSAEFPKEGPSILRIQQVVRGDSAAYFCASSDQSGGDQPQHFGDGTRLSIL.

The chain uses TRBV9 and TRBJ1-4; D is unclear. This CDR3 contains 15 residues. V was pared by 3 bases and J by 5 bases, with 14 bases between. Germline loops: CDR1 SGDLS, CDR2 YYNGEE. The CDR3 region is CASSADERPNEKLFF. The CDR3 DNA sequence: TGTGCCAGCAGCGCCGATGAGAGGCCCAATGAAAAACTGTTTTTT.

This clone was found a few times. The CDR3 region is CASRETERKVGPEAFF. In DNA form, the CDR3 reads TGTGCCAGCAGGGAAACCGAAAGGAAGGTTGGCCCTGAAGCTTTCTTT. The chain has TRBV6-1 and TRBJ1-1; the D is unclear. CDR1 and CDR2 from the germline V gene are MNHNS and SASEGT. CDR3 length: 16 amino acids. V was clipped by 6 bases and J by 6 bases, with 23 bases between them.

The rearrangement links TRBV28 to TRBJ2-7; D possibly corresponds to TRBD1 (6 bases). CDR3 length: 14 residues. Trimming shortened V by 5 bases and J by 4 bases, and 15 bases separated the two germline ends. Germline CDR1 reads MDHEN; CDR2 reads SYDVKM. This CDR3 is CASSNPFRGYEQYF. The CDR3 DNA reads TGTGCCAGCAGTAACCCGTTCAGGGGTTACGAGCAGTACTTC.

The rearrangement uses TRBV28 and TRBJ1-2; 8 positions agree with TRBD1. CDR1 MDHEN and CDR2 SYDVKM come from the germline V gene. The CDR3 spans 16 residues. V lost 7 bases to trimming and J lost 4 bases; unmatched junction nucleotides: 14. The CDR3 sequence is CASTVGQGARGYGYTF. CDR3 sequence (DNA): TGTGCCAGCACCGTCGGACAGGGAGCCCGAGGCTATGGCTACACCTTC.

The chain carries TRBV29-1 and TRBJ2-7, with D perhaps TRBD1 or TRBD2 (6 bases each). The V end lost 4 bases, the J end lost 2 bases, and 15 bases lay between the germline ends. Germline CDR1 SQVTM, CDR2 ANQGSEA. The CDR3 spans 14 residues. Written as DNA, the CDR3 is TGCAGCGTTGGGGGGGCCTCCCAGGCCTACGAGCAGTACTTC. Translation: CSVGGASQAYEQYF.

The chain employs TRBV7-8 and TRBJ2-7; 10 bases map to TRBD2. The V gene's germline CDR1 is SGHVS and CDR2 FQNEAQ. The CDR3 has 15 amino acids. J lost 4 bases, V lost 1 base, and 4 bases had no gene match. The CDR3: CASSLDGSGRYEQYF. The CDR3 DNA reads TGTGCCAGCAGCTTAGATGGTAGCGGGAGGTACGAGCAGTACTTC.

The gene calls are TRBV7-8 and TRBJ2-7; TRBD1 aligns across 9 bases. With 7 bases clipped from V and 1 base from J, the junction kept 14 bases outside the gene matches. This CDR3 is built from 17 residues. Germline CDR1 is SGHVS and CDR2 is FQNEAQ. As DNA, the CDR3 is TGTGCCAGCAACCCCTCGGGACAGGGTTTCCCATCCTACGAGCAGTACTTC. Translated: CASNPSGQGFPSYEQYF.

The chain joins TRBV15 to TRBJ2-7; TRBD2 matches 9 bases. The CDR3 has 16 amino acids. From germline, CDR1 is LNHNV and CDR2 YYDKDF (reference sequence). The junction had 9 bases not matched to a gene; V was cut back by 0 bases and J by 6 bases. CDR3 in amino acids: CATSRDGGLAVTEQYF. DNA of the CDR3: TGTGCCACCAGCAGAGATGGGGGACTAGCAGTGACCGAGCAGTACTTC.

This chain joins TRBV2 and TRBJ2-3, with D perhaps being TRBD1 or TRBD2 (5 bases each). The V end lost 8 bases, the J end lost 1 base, and 13 bases lay between the germline ends. CDR3 length: 14 residues. Germline CDR1 SNHLY, CDR2 FYNNEI. CDR3 nucleotide sequence: TGTGCCAGCGACCGGGACGCGGGCACAGATACGCAGTATTTT. This translates into CASDRDAGTDTQYF.

The chain employs TRBV6-5 and TRBJ1-2; TRBD1 might be the D (6 bases). CDR3 length equals 16 residues. Between the trimmed V and J ends, which lost 0 bases and 3 bases, there was a span of 14 bases. Germline CDR1 MNHEY, CDR2 SVGAGI. The CDR3 bases are TGTGCCAGCAGTTACTCGTTATTAGCAGGGGACTATGGCTACACCTTC. Its protein product is CASSYSLLAGDYGYTF.

V gene TRBV7-2 combines with J gene TRBJ2-1; D is undetermined. Germline loops: CDR1 SGHTA, CDR2 FQGNSA. V was pared by 2 bases and J by 5 bases, with 10 bases between. The length of the CDR3 is 14 residues. The CDR3 is CASSLLASDNEQFF. For the CDR3, the DNA is TGTGCCAGCAGCTTATTGGCGAGCGACAATGAGCAGTTCTTC.

The chain links TRBV6-6 to TRBJ2-1; D is perhaps TRBD1 (6 bases). Trimming shortened V by 4 bases and J by 3 bases, and 16 bases separated the two germline ends. The CDR3 extends over 16 amino acids. CDR1 MNHNY and CDR2 SVGAGI come from the germline V gene (reference sequence). DNA for the CDR3: TGTGCCAGCAGTTTGTTCTCAGGGGTAATCTACAATGAGCAGTTCTTC. Amino acid sequence: CASSLFSGVIYNEQFF.